This T cell receptor beta chain was found in a study of neurological immune-mediated disorders. This clonotype was seen ten or more times. CDR1 and CDR2 (germline): SEHNR, FQNEAQ (reference sequence). This CDR3 contains 13 residues. V lost 7 bases and J lost 3, with 11 bases in between. As for the cDNA, it was generated by 5'RACE with 10-nucleotide random UMIs. TCRdb analysed the 5' RACE reads with MiXCR anew, one entry per CDR3 protein. The table has more than 20,000 distinct CDR3 sequences, roughly 2.7% seen once. The sequence came from a woman in her 50s with multiple sclerosis. The sample consisted of PBMCs. V is TRBV7-9 and J is TRBJ2-3, with D tentatively TRBD1 or TRBD2 (5 bases each). The CDR3 nucleotides read TGTGCCAGCATCGGAGAGGGGACAGATACGCAGTATTTT. Protein sequence: CASIGEGTDTQYF.